This section outlines one TCR beta chain sequence together with its context. Its specificity is unknown. This entry belongs to a study of blood T cells in healthy people across ages. Study observations and caveats: Age brought a roughly linear fall in TCR beta diversity measured per million T cells. The donors' CMV status was not determined, possibly confounding changes in expanded clonotypes.

For every donor, a draw yielded ten milliliters of peripheral blood. A second about 6 to 12 cycle PCR used barcoded and J-beta primers. A single record per CDR3 protein comes from TCRdb applying MiXCR to the 5' RACE reads. The table has 850,000 to 1,100,000 distinct CDR3 sequences, less than 45% seen once. Input material: blood. This receptor was obtained from a man between 18 and 35 years old in good health.

The CDR3 loop reads CAISEDRINEKLFF. In DNA, the CDR3 is TGTGCCATCAGTGAGGACAGAATAAATGAAAAACTGTTTTTT. The genes are TRBV10-3 and TRBJ1-4, with a tentative D call TRBD1 (5 bases). The V gene's germline CDR1 is ENHRY and CDR2 SYGVKD. This CDR3 has 14 residues. Trimming pared 2 bases from V and 5 bases from J, leaving 9 bases between.